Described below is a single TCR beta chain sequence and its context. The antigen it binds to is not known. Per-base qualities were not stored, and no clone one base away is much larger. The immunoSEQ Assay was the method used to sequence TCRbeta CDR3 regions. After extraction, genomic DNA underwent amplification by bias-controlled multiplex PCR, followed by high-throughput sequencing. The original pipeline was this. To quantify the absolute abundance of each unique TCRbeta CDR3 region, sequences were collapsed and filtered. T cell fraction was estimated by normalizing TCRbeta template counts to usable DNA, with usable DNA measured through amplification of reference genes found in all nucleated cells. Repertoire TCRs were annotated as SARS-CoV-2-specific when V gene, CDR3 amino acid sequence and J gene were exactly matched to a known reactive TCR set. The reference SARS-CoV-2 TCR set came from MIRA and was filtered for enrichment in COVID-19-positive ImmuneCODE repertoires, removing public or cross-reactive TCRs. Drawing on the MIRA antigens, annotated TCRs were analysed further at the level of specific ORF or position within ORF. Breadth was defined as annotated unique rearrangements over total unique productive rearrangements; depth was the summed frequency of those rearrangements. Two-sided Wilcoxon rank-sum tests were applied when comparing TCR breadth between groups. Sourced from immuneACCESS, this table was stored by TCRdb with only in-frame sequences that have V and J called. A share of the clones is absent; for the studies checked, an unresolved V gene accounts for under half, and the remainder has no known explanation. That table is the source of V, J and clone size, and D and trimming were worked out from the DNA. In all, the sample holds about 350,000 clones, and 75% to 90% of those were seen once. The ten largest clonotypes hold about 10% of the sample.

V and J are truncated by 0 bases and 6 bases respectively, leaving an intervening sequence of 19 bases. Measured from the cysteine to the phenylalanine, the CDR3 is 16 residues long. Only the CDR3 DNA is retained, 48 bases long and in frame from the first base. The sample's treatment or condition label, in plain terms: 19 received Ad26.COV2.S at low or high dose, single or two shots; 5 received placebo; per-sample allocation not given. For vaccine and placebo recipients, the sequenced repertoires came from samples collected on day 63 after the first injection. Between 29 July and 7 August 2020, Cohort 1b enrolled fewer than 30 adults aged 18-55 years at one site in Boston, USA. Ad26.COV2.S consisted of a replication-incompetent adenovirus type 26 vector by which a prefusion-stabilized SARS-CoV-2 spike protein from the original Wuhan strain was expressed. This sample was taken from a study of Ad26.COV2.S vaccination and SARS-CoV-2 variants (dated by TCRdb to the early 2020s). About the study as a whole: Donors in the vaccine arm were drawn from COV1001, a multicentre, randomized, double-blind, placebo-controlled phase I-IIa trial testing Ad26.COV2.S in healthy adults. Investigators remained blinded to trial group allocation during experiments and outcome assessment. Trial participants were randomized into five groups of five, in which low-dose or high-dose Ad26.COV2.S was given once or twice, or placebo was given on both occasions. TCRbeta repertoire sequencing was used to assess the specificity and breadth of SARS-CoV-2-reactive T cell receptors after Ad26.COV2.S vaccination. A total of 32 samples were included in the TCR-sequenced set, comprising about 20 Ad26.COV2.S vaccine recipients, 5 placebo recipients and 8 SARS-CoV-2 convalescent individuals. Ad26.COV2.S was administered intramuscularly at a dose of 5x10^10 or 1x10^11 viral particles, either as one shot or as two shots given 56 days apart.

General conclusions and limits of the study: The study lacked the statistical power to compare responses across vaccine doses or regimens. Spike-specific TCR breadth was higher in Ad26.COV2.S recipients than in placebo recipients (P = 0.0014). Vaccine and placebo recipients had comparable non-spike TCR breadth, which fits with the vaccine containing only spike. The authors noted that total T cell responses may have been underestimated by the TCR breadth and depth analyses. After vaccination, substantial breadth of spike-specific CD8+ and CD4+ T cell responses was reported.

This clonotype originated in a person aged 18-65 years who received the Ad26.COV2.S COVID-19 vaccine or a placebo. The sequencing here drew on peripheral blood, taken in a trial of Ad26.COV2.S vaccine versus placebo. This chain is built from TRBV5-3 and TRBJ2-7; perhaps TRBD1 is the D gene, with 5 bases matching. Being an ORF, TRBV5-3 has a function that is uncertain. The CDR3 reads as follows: CARSLARAQGLGEQYF. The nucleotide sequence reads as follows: TGTGCCAGAAGCTTGGCCCGGGCTCAGGGTCTAGGCGAGCAGTACTTC.